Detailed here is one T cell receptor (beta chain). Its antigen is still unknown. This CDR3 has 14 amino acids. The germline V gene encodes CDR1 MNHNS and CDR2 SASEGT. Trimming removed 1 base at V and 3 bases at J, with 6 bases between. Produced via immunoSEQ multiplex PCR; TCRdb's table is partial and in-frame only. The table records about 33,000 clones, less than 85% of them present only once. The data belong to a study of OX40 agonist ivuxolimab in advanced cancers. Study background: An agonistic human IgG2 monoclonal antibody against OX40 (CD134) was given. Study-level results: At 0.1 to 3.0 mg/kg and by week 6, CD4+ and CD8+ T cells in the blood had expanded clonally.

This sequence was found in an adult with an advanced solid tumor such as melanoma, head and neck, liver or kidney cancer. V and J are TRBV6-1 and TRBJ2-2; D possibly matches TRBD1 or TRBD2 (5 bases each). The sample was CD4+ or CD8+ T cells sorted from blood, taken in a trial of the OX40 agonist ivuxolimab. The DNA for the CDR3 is TGTGCCAGCAGTGAAGTGGGGGACACCGGGGAGCTGTTTTTT. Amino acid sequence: CASSEVGDTGELFF.